The 26 T cell receptor beta chains reported below all come from one sample, sequenced in a study of blood T cell repertoires in COVID-19. The protocol was immunoSEQ multiplex PCR, while the TCRdb copy is restricted to in-frame clones and leaves out a portion. The table records 110,000 to 150,000 clones, more than 65% of them present only once. The sequenced sample consisted of peripheral blood. The receptors stem from a man aged 60 to 69 with acute or convalescent COVID-19.

The chain's CDR3 is CASSLESGRVDEQFF. CDR3 nucleotide sequence: TGTGCCAGCAGCCTGGAGAGCGGGAGGGTCGATGAGCAGTTCTTC. The J gene is TRBJ2-1, the V gene TRBV3-1 (or the pseudogene TRBV3-2); TRBD2 matches at 10 bases. Germline lookup yields CDR1 LGHDT and CDR2 YNNKEL (reference sequence). The V and J ends lost 4 bases and 8 bases, in that order; junction bases with no gene match: 8. The CDR3 has 15 amino acids.

V gene TRBV4-2 combines with J gene TRBJ2-6; 7 nucleotides align to TRBD2. The germline V gene has CDR1 LGHNA and CDR2 YNFKEQ. Trimming cost V 0 bases and J 4 bases; bases outside gene matches: 9. The CDR3 contains 18 residues. The CDR3 DNA sequence: TGTGCCAGCAGCCAAGAAAATAGCGGGCCGGCGGGGGCCAACGTCCTGACTTTC. As protein: CASSQENSGPAGANVLTF.

The chain links TRBV4-2 to TRBJ2-3; D possibly corresponds to TRBD1 (6 bases). The germline V gene has CDR1 LGHNA and CDR2 YNFKEQ. Trimming took off 3 bases at V and 5 bases at J, with 9 bases between the two ends. The CDR3 covers 13 residues. CDR3 nucleotides: TGTGCCAGCAGCCACTCCAGGGGAGATACGCAGTATTTT. Amino acids: CASSHSRGDTQYF.

The genes are TRBV14 and TRBJ2-6; 7 bases map to TRBD2. V trimming: 0 bases; J trimming: 2 bases; junction bases outside the gene matches: 7. CDR1 is SGHDN, CDR2 FVKESK, per germline. The CDR3 is 18 amino acids. For the CDR3, the DNA is TGTGCCAGCAGCCAAGATATCGCGGGAGCGACTGGGGCCAACGTCCTGACTTTC. It codes for CASSQDIAGATGANVLTF.

This chain uses TRBV6-5 with TRBJ2-1; 7 bases are a match to TRBD2. Germline CDR1 reads MNHEY; CDR2 reads SVGAGI. This CDR3 comprises 15 residues. Losses at the gene ends were 2 bases for V and 10 bases for J; bases not matched to a gene: 11. The CDR3: CASSYRREGRREQFF. The CDR3 DNA reads TGTGCCAGCAGTTACAGGAGGGAGGGTAGGAGGGAGCAGTTCTTC.

The V gene is TRBV27, the J gene TRBJ2-7; D may be TRBD2 (5 bases). With 5 bases removed from V and 6 bases from J, the gap between germline ends came to 20 bases. From germline, CDR1 is MNHEY and CDR2 SMNVEV (reference sequence). This CDR3 comprises 15 residues. The CDR3 DNA sequence: TGTGCCAGCAGTCCCGGGGTTTGGGCAAGGGTCGAGCAGTACTTC. Protein sequence: CASSPGVWARVEQYF.

The chain has TRBV5-4 and TRBJ2-1, with D possibly being TRBD1 (6 bases). Per the germline V gene, CDR1 is SGHNT and CDR2 is YYREEE (reference sequence). Trimming cost V 4 bases and J 5 bases, with 16 bases left between them. The CDR3 is made up of 15 amino acids. CDR3 DNA: TGTGCCAGCAGCCTTCGACAGGAGCCCCACAATGAGCAGTTCTTC. Its protein product is CASSLRQEPHNEQFF.

The chain carries TRBV3-1 (or the pseudogene TRBV3-2) and TRBJ2-7; 9 bases map to TRBD2. J lost 6 bases, V lost 4 bases, and 7 bases had no gene match. The CDR3 covers 14 residues. Germline CDR1 LGHDT, CDR2 YNNKEL (reference sequence). CDR3 coding DNA: TGTGCCAGCAGCCCGGCGGGAGGGGAGCTCGAGCAGTACTTC. Residues: CASSPAGGELEQYF.

This clone was recorded at least ten times. The chain combines TRBV7-8 with TRBJ2-1; D unclear. Germline assignment: CDR1 SGHVS and CDR2 FQNEAQ. The CDR3 is made up of 15 amino acids. Trimming removed 5 bases at V and 0 bases at J, with 11 bases between. Here the CDR3 DNA reads TGTGCCAGCAGCGCCACCCGCGGCTCCTACAATGAGCAGTTCTTC. Amino acids: CASSATRGSYNEQFF.

This clone has only one observation. This rearrangement joins TRBV29-1 to TRBJ1-1, with TRBD1 matching 7 bases. The CDR3 is 14 amino acids. The germline V gene has CDR1 SQVTM and CDR2 ANQGSEA. Trimming removed 1 base from V and 1 base from J; junction bases left unmatched: 3. CDR3 amino acids: CSVEVGTENTEAFF. CDR3 sequence (DNA): TGCAGCGTTGAAGTGGGGACAGAGAACACTGAAGCTTTCTTT.

Here the CDR3 reads CASSYGGTDTQYF. DNA for the CDR3: TGCGCCAGCAGCTACGGGGGCACAGATACGCAGTATTTT. The gene calls are TRBV5-1 and TRBJ2-3, with D maybe TRBD2 (5 bases). The CDR3 extends over 13 amino acids. The V gene's germline CDR1 is SGHRS and CDR2 YFSETQ. The V end lost 3 bases, the J end lost 1 base, and 6 bases lay between the germline ends.

The chain is built from TRBV27 and TRBJ2-7; 11 nucleotides match TRBD2. The germline CDR1 and CDR2 sequences are MNHEY and SMNVEV (reference sequence). The CDR3 runs to 16 residues. Losses at the gene ends were 1 base for V and 6 bases for J; bases not matched to a gene: 8. CDR3 protein: CASSLWVLAGAGEQYF. In nucleotides, the CDR3 is TGTGCCAGCAGTTTATGGGTACTAGCGGGAGCAGGCGAGCAGTACTTC.

The chain couples TRBV27 to TRBJ2-3, with 13 bases matching TRBD2. This CDR3 has 16 residues. The germline CDR1 and CDR2 sequences are MNHEY and SMNVEV (reference sequence). The junction had 6 bases not matched to a gene; V was cut back by 5 bases and J by 4 bases. Here the CDR3 reads CASSPGTSGISDTQYF. The CDR3 coding sequence is TGTGCCAGCAGTCCAGGGACTAGCGGGATCTCAGATACGCAGTATTTT.

This rearrangement joins TRBV3-1 (or the pseudogene TRBV3-2) to TRBJ2-1, with D perhaps TRBD2 (6 bases). Germline loops: CDR1 LGHDT, CDR2 YNNKEL (reference sequence). The ends were cut back, 1 base at V and 9 bases at J, with 13 bases in the middle. The CDR3 runs to 14 residues. CDR3 coding DNA: TGTGCCAGCAGCCAAGCTAACGGGAGAAGTGAGCAGTTCTTC. It specifies CASSQANGRSEQFF.

The chain links TRBV11-2 to TRBJ2-7; 7 bases match TRBD2. The CDR3 is made up of 16 amino acids. V gave up 6 bases and J gave up 7 bases; unmatched junction bases: 18. Germline values: CDR1 SGHAT, CDR2 FQNNGV. The CDR3 reads CASRITPQGAGEEQYF. CDR3 sequence (DNA): TGTGCCAGCAGGATTACCCCCCAGGGTGCGGGAGAGGAGCAGTACTTC.

This chain connects TRBV19 to TRBJ1-1; D is uncertain. Germline V gene sequence: CDR1 LNHDA, CDR2 SQIVND (reference sequence). Between the trimmed V and J ends, which lost 5 bases and 6 bases, there was a span of 10 bases. The CDR3 is made up of 12 amino acids. The CDR3 is CASSFVGAEAFF. In DNA form, the CDR3 reads TGTGCCAGTAGTTTCGTCGGGGCTGAAGCTTTCTTT.

The V call is TRBV19, the J call TRBJ2-6; D perhaps matches TRBD1 (6 bases). CDR3 length equals 17 residues. The germline V and J ends were trimmed by 3 bases and 0 bases, with 12 bases remaining between them. The germline CDR1 and CDR2 sequences are LNHDA and SQIVND (reference sequence). The CDR3 coding sequence is TGTGCCAGTAGTATTCCGAGGGGGAACTCTGGGGCCAACGTCCTGACTTTC. Its translation: CASSIPRGNSGANVLTF.

The gene calls are TRBV7-9 and TRBJ2-7; TRBD1 aligns across 10 bases. With 6 bases clipped from V and 4 bases from J, the junction kept 18 bases outside the gene matches. Germline assignment: CDR1 SEHNR and CDR2 FQNEAQ (reference sequence). The CDR3 runs 18 residues. The CDR3 DNA reads as TGTGCCAGCAGTACTAGTCGTCAGTCCGGGACAGGGGTATACGAGCAGTACTTC. Amino acid sequence: CASSTSRQSGTGVYEQYF.

The CDR3 is CASSRTGGIYEQYF. CDR3 coding DNA: TGTGCCAGCAGCCGGACAGGGGGAATCTACGAGCAGTACTTC. This sequence joins TRBV27 and TRBJ2-7, with TRBD1 identical over 10 bases. The germline V gene has CDR1 MNHEY and CDR2 SMNVEV (reference sequence). Trimming took 6 bases from V and 3 from J; bases not matched to a gene: 5. CDR3 length: 14 amino acids.

The chain joins TRBV18 to TRBJ1-2; TRBD1 aligns across 8 bases. Germline CDR1 KGHSH, CDR2 LQKENI. The trim removed 3 bases at V and 7 bases at J, leaving 10 bases unmatched. This CDR3 comprises 15 residues. Here the CDR3 DNA reads TGTGCCAGCTCACCTTACGGGACAGGCGAGGGTGGCTACACCTTC. Protein sequence: CASSPYGTGEGGYTF. The full variable domain, with the rest looked up from reference TRBV18 and TRBJ1-2, is NAGVMQNPRHLVRRRGQEARLRCSPMKGHSHVYWYRQLPEEGLKFMVYLQKENIIDESGMPKERFSAEFPKEGPSILRIQQVVRGDSAAYFCASSPYGTGEGGYTFGSGTRLTVV.

The CDR3 sequence: CASSLYTDTQYF. The CDR3 bases are TGTGCCAGCAGCTTGTACACAGATACGCAGTATTTT. This chain links TRBV5-4 with TRBJ2-3, with D unresolved. Deletions cut 1 base from V and 2 bases from J, with 2 bases between. Germline CDR1 is SGHNT and CDR2 is YYREEE (reference sequence). The CDR3 loop spans 12 amino acids.

This chain links TRBV18 with TRBJ1-2, with a tentative D call TRBD1 (5 bases). V gave up 2 bases and J gave up 4 bases, with 8 bases separating them. Germline CDR1 and CDR2: KGHSH and LQKENI. The CDR3 runs to 13 residues. In nucleotides, the CDR3 is TGTGCCAGCTCACCATCGGGGGTCTATGGCTACACCTTC. This gives the protein CASSPSGVYGYTF. Together with reference TRBV18 and TRBJ1-2, the CDR3 gives the full variable domain: NAGVMQNPRHLVRRRGQEARLRCSPMKGHSHVYWYRQLPEEGLKFMVYLQKENIIDESGMPKERFSAEFPKEGPSILRIQQVVRGDSAAYFCASSPSGVYGYTFGSGTRLTVV.

The rearrangement uses TRBV11-2 and TRBJ2-2; D uncertain. CDR1 and CDR2 from the germline V gene are SGHAT and FQNNGV. CDR3 length equals 15 residues. Trimming stripped 7 bases from V and 1 base from J, with 13 bases between. CDR3 loop: CASTRGVLNTGELFF. The CDR3 DNA reads as TGTGCCAGCACCAGAGGTGTTTTGAACACCGGGGAGCTGTTTTTT.

This sequence joins TRBV5-1 and TRBJ2-3; 9 nucleotides align to TRBD1. The J segment lost 5 bases and the V segment lost 4 bases, leaving 8 bases of the junction unmatched. CDR1 SGHRS and CDR2 YFSETQ come from the germline V gene. The length of the CDR3 is 15 residues. DNA for the CDR3: TGCGCCAGCAGCCCATTGACAGGGGGTATAGATACGCAGTATTTT. Encoded protein: CASSPLTGGIDTQYF.

The CDR3 DNA sequence: TGTGCCAGCAGCCGTGTTAGCAACCAAGAGACCCAGTACTTC. This codes for CASSRVSNQETQYF. V and J are TRBV13 and TRBJ2-5; unclear D gene. The CDR3 is 14 amino acids. V shed 5 bases and J shed 0 bases, with 10 bases lying between them. The V gene's germline CDR1 is PRHDT and CDR2 FYEKMQ (reference sequence).

This rearrangement joins TRBV2 to TRBJ2-1; D gene unclear. V was trimmed by 4 bases and J by 5 bases, leaving 3 bases between them. The CDR3 loop spans 11 amino acids. The germline V gene encodes CDR1 SNHLY and CDR2 FYNNEI. The CDR3 region is CASSVDNEQFF. The CDR3 DNA is TGTGCCAGCAGTGTAGACAATGAGCAGTTCTTC.